These T cell receptor beta chains were read from a single sample in a study of Tregs in tolerant kidney transplant recipients. Assay used: immunoSEQ multiplex PCR; TCRdb lists only in-frame clones, some missing. Of 98,000 or so clones detected, 90% appear once; the ten largest clones hold nearly 0.35%. The sequencing used CD4+ T cells from blood, collected before the transplant. Source of these receptors: a human donor who received a combined kidney and bone marrow transplant. Both conserved end residues are part of each CDR3. The D gene is left open where the match is weak. Size tells how often a clone was seen (once, few, many) or the class of an expanded clone, and some rows leave it out.

V gene: TRBV18; J gene: TRBJ1-1; clone size: NA; D gene: TRBD1; CDR3 DNA: TGTGCCAGCTCACTAACGACAGGGGGCCTTACTGAAGCTTTCTTT; CDR3 protein: CASSLTTGGLTEAFF
V gene: TRBV10-2; J gene: TRBJ2-1; clone size: NA; D gene: NA; CDR3 DNA: TGCGCCAGCAGTGAGGTTGAGGTCGTCCCCTACAATGAGCAGTTCTTC; CDR3 protein: CASSEVEVVPYNEQFF
V gene: TRBV10-1; J gene: TRBJ2-3; clone size: NA; D gene: NA; CDR3 DNA: TGCGCCAGCAGTGAGTCACAGGCGGCGACAGATACGCAGTATTTT; CDR3 protein: CASSESQAATDTQYF
V gene: TRBV6-1; J gene: TRBJ2-7; clone size: NA; D gene: TRBD1; CDR3 DNA: TGTGCCAGCAGTGCCGGGGGGACAGGGATGCACGAGCAGTACTTC; CDR3 protein: CASSAGGTGMHEQYF
V gene: TRBV11-3; J gene: TRBJ2-7; clone size: NA; D gene: TRBD2; CDR3 DNA: TGTGCCAGCAGCTTGGGACTAGCGGGGGGCGAGCAGTACTTC; CDR3 protein: CASSLGLAGGEQYF
V gene: TRBV2; J gene: TRBJ2-2; clone size: NA; D gene: TRBD1; CDR3 DNA: TGTGCCAGCAGAGGAGACAGGGGCGGCACCGGGGAGCTGTTTTTT; CDR3 protein: CASRGDRGGTGELFF
V gene: TRBV7-2; J gene: TRBJ2-5; clone size: NA; D gene: TRBD2; CDR3 DNA: TGTGCCAGCAGCTCCCGACTAGCGGGGGGGCAAGAGACCCAGTACTTC; CDR3 protein: CASSSRLAGGQETQYF
V gene: TRBV6-1; J gene: TRBJ1-2; clone size: NA; D gene: NA; CDR3 DNA: TGTGCCAGCAGTGAAAGCACCTACGAAAACTATGGCTACACCTTC; CDR3 protein: CASSESTYENYGYTF
V gene: TRBV11-3; J gene: TRBJ2-2; clone size: NA; D gene: NA; CDR3 DNA: TGTGCCAGCAGCTTTTCAGGGCCGAACACCGGGGAGCTGTTTTTT; CDR3 protein: CASSFSGPNTGELFF
V gene: TRBV14; J gene: TRBJ2-1; clone size: NA; D gene: TRBD2; CDR3 DNA: TGTGCCAGCAGCCAATCCTTAGCGGGAGTAGGTGAGCAGTTCTTC; CDR3 protein: CASSQSLAGVGEQFF
V gene: TRBV29-1; J gene: TRBJ1-1; clone size: few; D gene: NA; CDR3 DNA: TGCAGCGTTGAAGGGGGCGGCACTGAAGCTTTCTTT; CDR3 protein: CSVEGGGTEAFF
V gene: TRBV10-3; J gene: TRBJ2-3; clone size: few; D gene: TRBD2; CDR3 DNA: TGTGCCATCAGTGAGTCTAGCGGGGGGGTGCCAGATACGCAGTATTTT; CDR3 protein: CAISESSGGVPDTQYF
V gene: TRBV27; J gene: TRBJ1-6; clone size: NA; D gene: NA; CDR3 DNA: TGTGCCAGCAGTCAACAGGGTAACAATTCACCCCTCCACTTT; CDR3 protein: CASSQQGNNSPLHF
V gene: TRBV27; J gene: TRBJ2-3; clone size: NA; D gene: TRBD2; CDR3 DNA: TGTGCCACCGGGGAAACGGGGGGGCCCACAGATACGCAGTATTTT; CDR3 protein: CATGETGGPTDTQYF
V gene: TRBV4-1; J gene: TRBJ2-1; clone size: NA; D gene: NA; CDR3 DNA: TGCGCCAGCAGCCAAGGAATGCTAGCCCAGAGCAATGAGCAGTTCTTC; CDR3 protein: CASSQGMLAQSNEQFF
V gene: TRBV7-2; J gene: TRBJ2-1; clone size: NA; D gene: TRBD2; CDR3 DNA: TGTGCCAGCAGCTTAGTTTGGGCGGGAGGTCTGTACAATGAGCAGTTCTTC; CDR3 protein: CASSLVWAGGLYNEQFF
V gene: TRBV6-6; J gene: TRBJ2-4; clone size: NA; D gene: NA; CDR3 DNA: TGTGCCAGCACCCAGTCGGGACTAGCCAAAAACATTCAGTACTTC; CDR3 protein: CASTQSGLAKNIQYF
V gene: TRBV9; J gene: TRBJ1-2; clone size: once; D gene: NA; CDR3 DNA: TGTGCCAGCAGCGTTCTCAACTATGGCTACACCTTC; CDR3 protein: CASSVLNYGYTF
V gene: TRBV30; J gene: TRBJ2-7; clone size: once; D gene: TRBD2; CDR3 DNA: TGTGCCTGGAGTGTAATCAAGCGGGGGTACGAGCAGTACTTC; CDR3 protein: CAWSVIKRGYEQYF
V gene: TRBV5-4; J gene: TRBJ1-2; clone size: NA; D gene: NA; CDR3 DNA: TGTGCCAGCAGCGCGGGGGGGACGGATTTCAGCTATGGCTACACCTTC; CDR3 protein: CASSAGGTDFSYGYTF
V gene: TRBV7-2; J gene: TRBJ1-5; clone size: NA; D gene: NA; CDR3 DNA: TGTGCCAGCAGCCAACCGGGGGGCGTGCAGCCCCAGCATTTT; CDR3 protein: CASSQPGGVQPQHF
V gene: TRBV9; J gene: TRBJ2-1; clone size: NA; D gene: TRBD1; CDR3 DNA: TGTGCCAGCAGCACAAGGGACAGGGCCAACAATGAGCAGTTCTTC; CDR3 protein: CASSTRDRANNEQFF
V gene: TRBV28; J gene: TRBJ2-5; clone size: NA; D gene: TRBD1; CDR3 DNA: TGTGCCACCCTACCTCGCCTTTACAGGGGGCGAATGAAGGAGACCCAGTACTTC; CDR3 protein: CATLPRLYRGRMKETQYF
V gene: TRBV5-1; J gene: TRBJ2-2; clone size: once; D gene: NA; CDR3 DNA: TGCGCCAGCAGCTTGGCCCTAGGGGCGAACACCGGGGAGCTGTTTTTT; CDR3 protein: CASSLALGANTGELFF
V gene: TRBV9; J gene: TRBJ2-1; clone size: NA; D gene: TRBD2; CDR3 DNA: TGTGCCAGCAGCGTAGGAGTAGCGGGAGCAAGTGAGCAGTTCTTC; CDR3 protein: CASSVGVAGASEQFF
V gene: TRBV19; J gene: TRBJ2-4; clone size: NA; D gene: TRBD2; CDR3 DNA: TGTGCCAGTAGTGCCGGGACTAGCAGAGCCAAAAACATTCAGTACTTC; CDR3 protein: CASSAGTSRAKNIQYF
V gene: TRBV14; J gene: TRBJ2-2; clone size: NA; D gene: TRBD2; CDR3 DNA: TGTGCCAGCAGCCAGTGGACTAGCGGAGGTGGGACCGGGGAGCTGTTTTTT; CDR3 protein: CASSQWTSGGGTGELFF